The 11 T cell receptor beta chains in this list originate from one sample, sequenced in a study of blood T cell repertoires in COVID-19. The repertoire was sequenced with immunoSEQ multiplex PCR; TCRdb's copy has only in-frame clones and lacks some. The table records about 160,000 clones, 85% to 90% of them present only once. The sample consisted of peripheral blood. The source is an elderly man with acute or convalescent COVID-19.

This clone was detected only a few times. The rearrangement uses TRBV4-1 and TRBJ2-7; 7 nucleotides align to TRBD1. Germline-derived CDR1 and CDR2 are MGHRA and YSYEKL. The trim removed 1 base at V and 2 bases at J, leaving 5 bases unmatched. The CDR3 extends over 15 amino acids. CDR3 sequence reads: CASSQGWTGTYEQYF. CDR3 sequence (DNA): TGCGCCAGCAGCCAAGGTTGGACAGGCACCTACGAGCAGTACTTC.

This chain joins TRBV5-1 and TRBJ1-4; 10 nucleotides match TRBD1. The CDR3 is 14 amino acids. Germline assignment: CDR1 SGHRS and CDR2 YFSETQ. Losses at the gene ends were 4 bases for V and 7 bases for J; bases not matched to a gene: 4. The CDR3 region has the DNA TGCGCCAGCAGCACTGGGACAGGGGTTGAAAAACTGTTTTTT. It is translated as CASSTGTGVEKLFF. Complete variable domain (other parts from reference TRBV5-1 and TRBJ1-4): KAGVTQTPRYLIKTRGQQVTLSCSPISGHRSVSWYQQTPGQGLQFLFEYFSETQRNKGNFPGRFSGRQFSNSRSEMNVSTLELGDSALYLCASSTGTGVEKLFFGSGTQLSVL.

The chain combines TRBV5-6 with TRBJ2-7, with TRBD1 as a possible D gene (5 bases). The CDR3 has 15 residues. Germline V gives CDR1 SGHDT, CDR2 YYEEEE. With 0 bases removed from V and 3 bases from J, the gap between germline ends came to 13 bases. CDR3 region: CASSLAAGRGYEQYF. CDR3 coding DNA: TGTGCCAGCAGCTTGGCCGCAGGGCGAGGCTACGAGCAGTACTTC. Full variable domain (missing parts from reference TRBV5-6 and TRBJ2-7): DAGVTQSPTHLIKTRGQQVTLRCSPKSGHDTVSWYQQALGQGPQFIFQYYEEEERQRGNFPDRFSGHQFPNYSSELNVNALLLGDSALYLCASSLAAGRGYEQYFGPGTRLTVT.

By share, this clone ranks as medium-sized. This rearrangement joins TRBV4-1 to TRBJ2-2; D call uncertain. The germline V gene has CDR1 MGHRA and CDR2 YSYEKL. This CDR3 is built from 15 residues. Trimming shortened V by 0 bases and J by 0 bases, and 5 bases separated the two germline ends. CDR3 sequence (DNA): TGCGCCAGCAGCCAAGATCTCTCGAACACCGGGGAGCTGTTTTTT. Encoded protein: CASSQDLSNTGELFF.

The rearrangement uses TRBV27 and TRBJ2-5; D is ambiguous. The V gene lost 3 bases and the J gene lost 2 bases, with 10 bases spanning the gap. Germline CDR1 MNHEY, CDR2 SMNVEV (reference sequence). CDR3 length: 14 residues. CDR3: CASSFTDTQETQYF. CDR3 in DNA: TGTGCCAGCAGTTTTACTGACACACAAGAGACCCAGTACTTC.

This chain connects TRBV27 to TRBJ2-7; maybe TRBD1 (6 bases). The CDR3 length is 13 residues. Deletions cut 6 bases from V and 3 bases from J, with 12 bases between. CDR1 and CDR2 (germline): MNHEY, SMNVEV (reference sequence). The CDR3 nucleotides read TGTGCCAGCAGACCGACAGGCCGCTACGAGCAGTACTTC. Protein: CASRPTGRYEQYF.

In its sample, this clone was seen once. The chain links TRBV6-1 to TRBJ1-5; the match to TRBD1 covers 7 bases. Germline trimming cut 2 bases from V and 7 bases from J; bases unmatched to any gene: 5. The CDR3 covers 14 residues. In germline, CDR1 is MNHNS, CDR2 SASEGT. The CDR3 DNA follows: TGTGCCAGCAGTGAAAACAGGGGAATCCAGCCCCAGCATTTT. Residues: CASSENRGIQPQHF.

This chain uses TRBV4-1 with TRBJ2-3; maybe TRBD2 (5 bases). The CDR3 runs 15 residues. Germline V lookup: CDR1 MGHRA, CDR2 YSYEKL. V was pared by 0 bases and J by 3 bases, with 10 bases between. The CDR3 DNA follows: TGCGCCAGCAGCCAAGATGCAAGCGGAACAGATACGCAGTATTTT. Protein sequence: CASSQDASGTDTQYF.

The chain couples TRBV19 to TRBJ1-6; 7 nucleotides match TRBD1. V shed 9 bases and J 7 bases; nucleotides not matched to a gene: 6. This CDR3 is built from 13 residues. The V gene's germline CDR1 is LNHDA and CDR2 SQIVND (reference sequence). CDR3 sequence (DNA): TGTGCCAGCTCGGGACAGACGAATTCACCCCTCCACTTT. Its translation: CASSGQTNSPLHF.

The chain recombines TRBV6-5 with TRBJ2-7; 10 bases map to TRBD1. Per the germline V gene, CDR1 is MNHEY and CDR2 is SVGAGI. The CDR3 spans 15 residues. J was trimmed by 5 bases and V by 0 bases; bases with no gene match: 4. The CDR3 is CASSYSGQGVDEQYF. CDR3 nucleotides: TGTGCCAGCAGTTACTCAGGACAGGGGGTCGACGAGCAGTACTTC.

The V gene is TRBV10-3, the J gene TRBJ1-6; a weak D match, TRBD1 (5 bases). The V and J ends lost 2 bases and 10 bases respectively, with 18 bases between them. From germline, CDR1 is ENHRY and CDR2 SYGVKD. The CDR3 has 16 residues. CDR3 nucleotide sequence: TGTGCCATCAGTGAGGAAAGTAGCAGGGTAGGCTCACCCCTCCACTTT. Its translation: CAISEESSRVGSPLHF.